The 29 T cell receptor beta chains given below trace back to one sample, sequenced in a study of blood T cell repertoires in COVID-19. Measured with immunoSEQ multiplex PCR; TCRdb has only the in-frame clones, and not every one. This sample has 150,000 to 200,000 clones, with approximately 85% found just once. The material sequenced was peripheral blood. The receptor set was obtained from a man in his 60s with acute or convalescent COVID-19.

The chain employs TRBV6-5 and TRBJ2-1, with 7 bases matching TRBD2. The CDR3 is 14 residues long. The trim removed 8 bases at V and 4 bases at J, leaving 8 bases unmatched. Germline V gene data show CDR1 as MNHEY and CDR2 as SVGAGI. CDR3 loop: CASAGGSTYNEQFF. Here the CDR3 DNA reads TGTGCCAGCGCGGGCGGGAGCACTTACAATGAGCAGTTCTTC.

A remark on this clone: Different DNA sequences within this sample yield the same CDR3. CDR3 in amino acids: CASSQGGTGELFF. CDR3 bases: TGCGCCAGCAGCCAAGGCGGCACCGGGGAGCTGTTTTTT. The V and J genes are TRBV4-1 and TRBJ2-2, with unresolved D. The CDR3 totals 13 residues. The V and J ends lost 1 base and 4 bases respectively, with 4 bases between them. The germline gives CDR1 MGHRA, CDR2 YSYEKL.

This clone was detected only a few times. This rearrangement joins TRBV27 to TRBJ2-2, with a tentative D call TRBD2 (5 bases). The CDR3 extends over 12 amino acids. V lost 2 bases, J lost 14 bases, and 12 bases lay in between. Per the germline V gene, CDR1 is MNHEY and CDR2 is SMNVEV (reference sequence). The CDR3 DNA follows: TGTGCCAGCAGTTTAACCGGGAACGCACTGTTTTTT. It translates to CASSLTGNALFF.

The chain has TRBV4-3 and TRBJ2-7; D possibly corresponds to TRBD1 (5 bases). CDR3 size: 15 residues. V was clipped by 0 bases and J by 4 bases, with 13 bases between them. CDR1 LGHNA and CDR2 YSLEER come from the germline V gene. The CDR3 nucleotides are TGCGCCAGCAGCCAAGAGGCGGACACAGTATACGAGCAGTACTTC. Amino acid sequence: CASSQEADTVYEQYF.

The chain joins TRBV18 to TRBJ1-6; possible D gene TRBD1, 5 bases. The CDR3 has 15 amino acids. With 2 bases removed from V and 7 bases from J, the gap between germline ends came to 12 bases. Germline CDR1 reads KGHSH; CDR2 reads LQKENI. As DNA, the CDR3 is TGTGCCAGCTCACCAAATACAGGAGTAAATTCACCCCTCCACTTT. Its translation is CASSPNTGVNSPLHF.

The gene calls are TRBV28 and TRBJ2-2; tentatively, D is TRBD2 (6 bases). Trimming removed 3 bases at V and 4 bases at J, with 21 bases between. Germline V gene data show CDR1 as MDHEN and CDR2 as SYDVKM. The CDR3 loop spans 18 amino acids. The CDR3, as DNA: TGTGCCAGCAGTTTCGCTCTAGCGCAGGCCCGGGTCACCGGGGAGCTGTTTTTT. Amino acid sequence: CASSFALAQARVTGELFF.

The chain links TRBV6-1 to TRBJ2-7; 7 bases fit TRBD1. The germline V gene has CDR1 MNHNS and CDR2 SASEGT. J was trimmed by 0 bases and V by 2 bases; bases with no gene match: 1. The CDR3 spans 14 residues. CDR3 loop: CASSESGGSYEQYF. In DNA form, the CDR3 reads TGTGCCAGCAGTGAATCAGGGGGCTCCTACGAGCAGTACTTC.

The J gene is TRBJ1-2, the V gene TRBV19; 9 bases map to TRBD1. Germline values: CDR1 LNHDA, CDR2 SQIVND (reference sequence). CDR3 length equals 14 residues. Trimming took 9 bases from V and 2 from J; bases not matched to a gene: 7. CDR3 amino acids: CASSPDRGNYGYTF. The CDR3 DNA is TGTGCCAGCTCCCCGGACAGGGGCAACTATGGCTACACCTTC.

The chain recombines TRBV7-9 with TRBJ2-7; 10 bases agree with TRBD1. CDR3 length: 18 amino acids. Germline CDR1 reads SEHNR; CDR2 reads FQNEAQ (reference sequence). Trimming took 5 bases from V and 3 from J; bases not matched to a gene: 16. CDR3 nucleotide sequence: TGTGCCAGCAGCGGTGGGACAGGGGACCGAGCGGGGCTCTACGAGCAGTACTTC. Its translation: CASSGGTGDRAGLYEQYF.

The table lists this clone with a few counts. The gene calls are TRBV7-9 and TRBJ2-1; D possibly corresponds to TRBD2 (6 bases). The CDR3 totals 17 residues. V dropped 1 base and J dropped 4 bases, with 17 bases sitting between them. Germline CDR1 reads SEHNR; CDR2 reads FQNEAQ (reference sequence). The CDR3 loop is CASSLGRASVTYNEQFF. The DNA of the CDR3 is TGTGCCAGCAGCTTAGGTCGGGCTAGCGTTACGTACAATGAGCAGTTCTTC.

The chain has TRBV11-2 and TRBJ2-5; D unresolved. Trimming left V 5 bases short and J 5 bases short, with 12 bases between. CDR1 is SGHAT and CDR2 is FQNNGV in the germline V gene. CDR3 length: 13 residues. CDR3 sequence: CASSGRPEETQYF. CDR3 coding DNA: TGTGCCAGCAGCGGTCGGCCGGAGGAGACCCAGTACTTC.

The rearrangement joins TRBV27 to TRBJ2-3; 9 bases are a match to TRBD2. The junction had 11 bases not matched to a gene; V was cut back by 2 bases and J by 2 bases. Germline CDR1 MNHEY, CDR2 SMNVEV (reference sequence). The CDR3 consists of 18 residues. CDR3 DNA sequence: TGTGCCAGCAGTTTAGGTTATGCTAGCGGGACCTTCACAGATACGCAGTATTTT. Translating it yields CASSLGYASGTFTDTQYF.

The CDR3 bases are TGTGCCAGCAGTTTACGCCCCCCGGGTTATAATTCACCCCTCCACTTT. Residues: CASSLRPPGYNSPLHF. The chain joins TRBV27 to TRBJ1-6; no definite D call. Germline V lookup: CDR1 MNHEY, CDR2 SMNVEV (reference sequence). V was trimmed by 2 bases and J by 4 bases, leaving 12 bases between them. The length of the CDR3 is 16 residues.

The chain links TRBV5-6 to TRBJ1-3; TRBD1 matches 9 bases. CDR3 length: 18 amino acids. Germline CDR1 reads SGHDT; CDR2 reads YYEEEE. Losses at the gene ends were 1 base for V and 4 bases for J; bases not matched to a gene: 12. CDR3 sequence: CASSLSAWGTGLGNTIYF. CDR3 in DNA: TGTGCCAGCAGCTTGAGTGCTTGGGGGACAGGGCTCGGAAACACCATATATTTT.

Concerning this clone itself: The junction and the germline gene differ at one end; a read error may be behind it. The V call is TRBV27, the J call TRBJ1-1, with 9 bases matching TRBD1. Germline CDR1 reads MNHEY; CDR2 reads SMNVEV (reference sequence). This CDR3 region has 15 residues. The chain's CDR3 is CAGSLSGQGSTEAFF. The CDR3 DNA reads TGTGCCGGCAGTTTATCGGGACAGGGATCCACTGAAGCTTTCTTT.

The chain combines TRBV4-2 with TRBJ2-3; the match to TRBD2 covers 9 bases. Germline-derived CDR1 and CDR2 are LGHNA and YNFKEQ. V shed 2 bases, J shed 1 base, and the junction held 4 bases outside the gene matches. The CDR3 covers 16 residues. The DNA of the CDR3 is TGTGCCAGCAGCCAAACTAGCGGGTCTCGCACAGATACGCAGTATTTT. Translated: CASSQTSGSRTDTQYF.

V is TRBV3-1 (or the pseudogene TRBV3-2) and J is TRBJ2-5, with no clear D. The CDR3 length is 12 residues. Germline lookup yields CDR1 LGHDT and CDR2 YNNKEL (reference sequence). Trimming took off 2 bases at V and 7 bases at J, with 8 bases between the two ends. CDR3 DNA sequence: TGTGCCAGCAGCCAATTTCTCGGGACCCAGTACTTC. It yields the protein CASSQFLGTQYF.

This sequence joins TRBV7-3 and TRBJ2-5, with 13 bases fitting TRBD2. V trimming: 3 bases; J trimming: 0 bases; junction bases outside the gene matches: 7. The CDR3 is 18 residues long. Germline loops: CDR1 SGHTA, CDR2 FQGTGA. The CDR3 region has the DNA TGTGCCAGCAGCTTCGGGACTAGCGGGACCGCGTACCAAGAGACCCAGTACTTC. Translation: CASSFGTSGTAYQETQYF.

CDR3 nucleotide sequence: TGTGCCAGCAGCTTAGAGGGAGGGTCCAACTATGGCTACACCTTC. Translation gives CASSLEGGSNYGYTF. J is TRBJ1-2 and V is TRBV7-9; unclear D gene. The length of the CDR3 is 15 residues. Germline CDR1 and CDR2: SEHNR and FQNEAQ (reference sequence). Trimming left V 1 base short and J 2 bases short, with 11 bases between.

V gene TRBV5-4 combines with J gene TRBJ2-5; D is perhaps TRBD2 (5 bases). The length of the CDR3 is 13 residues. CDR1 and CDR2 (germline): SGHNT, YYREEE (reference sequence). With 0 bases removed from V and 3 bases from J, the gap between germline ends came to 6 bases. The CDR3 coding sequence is TGTGCCAGCAGCTTGGTCGGGGAAGAGACCCAGTACTTC. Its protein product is CASSLVGEETQYF.

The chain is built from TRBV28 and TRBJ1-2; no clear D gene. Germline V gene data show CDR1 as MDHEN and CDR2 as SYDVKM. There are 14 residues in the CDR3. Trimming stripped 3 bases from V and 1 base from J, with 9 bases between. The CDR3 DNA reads TGTGCCAGCAGTTTCGCGATTCGTAACTATGGCTACACCTTC. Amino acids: CASSFAIRNYGYTF.

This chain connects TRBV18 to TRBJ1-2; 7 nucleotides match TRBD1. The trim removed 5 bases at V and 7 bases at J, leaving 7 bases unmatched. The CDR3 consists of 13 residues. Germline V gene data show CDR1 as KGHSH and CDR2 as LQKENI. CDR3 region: CASSEGQHRGYTF. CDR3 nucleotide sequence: TGTGCCAGCTCAGAGGGACAGCATCGTGGCTACACCTTC.

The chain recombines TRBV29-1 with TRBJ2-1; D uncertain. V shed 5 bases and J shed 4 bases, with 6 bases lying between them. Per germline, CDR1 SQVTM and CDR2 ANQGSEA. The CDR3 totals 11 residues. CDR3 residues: CSVLRYNEQFF. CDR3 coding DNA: TGCAGCGTTTTACGGTACAATGAGCAGTTCTTC.

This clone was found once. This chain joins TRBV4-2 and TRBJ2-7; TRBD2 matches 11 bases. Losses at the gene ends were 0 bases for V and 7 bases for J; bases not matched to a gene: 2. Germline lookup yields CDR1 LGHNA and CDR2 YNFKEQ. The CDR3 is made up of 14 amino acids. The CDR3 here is CASSQELAGEEQYF. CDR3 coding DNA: TGTGCCAGCAGCCAAGAACTAGCGGGAGAAGAGCAGTACTTC.

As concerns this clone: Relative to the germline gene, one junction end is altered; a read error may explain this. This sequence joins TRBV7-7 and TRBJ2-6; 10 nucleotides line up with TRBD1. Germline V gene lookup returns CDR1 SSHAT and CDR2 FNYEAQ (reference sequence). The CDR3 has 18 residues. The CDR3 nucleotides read TGTGCTAGCAGCTCCTGGACAGGGGGGGCCTCTGGGGCCAACGTCCTGACTTTC. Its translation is CASSSWTGGASGANVLTF.

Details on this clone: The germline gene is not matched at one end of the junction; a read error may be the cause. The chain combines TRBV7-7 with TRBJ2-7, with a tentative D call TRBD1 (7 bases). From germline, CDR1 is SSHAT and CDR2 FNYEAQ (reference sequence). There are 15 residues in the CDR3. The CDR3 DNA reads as TGTGCTAGCAGCTTATTGCGAGGGGGCGGGGACGAGCAGTACTTC. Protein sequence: CASSLLRGGGDEQYF. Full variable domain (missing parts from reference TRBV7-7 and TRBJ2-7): GAGVSQSPRYKVTKRGQDVTLRCDPISSHATLYWYQQALGQGPEFLTYFNYEAQPDKSGLPSDRFSAERPEGSISTLTIQRTEQRDSAMYRCASSLLRGGGDEQYFGPGTRLTVT.

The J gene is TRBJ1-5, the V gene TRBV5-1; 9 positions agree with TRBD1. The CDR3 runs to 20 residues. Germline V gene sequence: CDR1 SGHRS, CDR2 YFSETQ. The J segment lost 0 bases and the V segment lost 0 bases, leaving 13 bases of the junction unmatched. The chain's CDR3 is CASSLVGWDRVQFSNQPQHF. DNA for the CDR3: TGCGCCAGCAGCTTGGTGGGGTGGGACAGGGTCCAATTTAGCAATCAGCCCCAGCATTTT.

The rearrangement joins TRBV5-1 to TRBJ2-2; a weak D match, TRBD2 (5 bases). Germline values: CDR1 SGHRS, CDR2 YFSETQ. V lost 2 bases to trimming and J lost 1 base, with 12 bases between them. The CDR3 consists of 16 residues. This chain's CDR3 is CASSFEGRGNTGELFF. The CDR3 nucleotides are TGCGCCAGCAGCTTTGAGGGCCGAGGGAACACCGGGGAGCTGTTTTTT.

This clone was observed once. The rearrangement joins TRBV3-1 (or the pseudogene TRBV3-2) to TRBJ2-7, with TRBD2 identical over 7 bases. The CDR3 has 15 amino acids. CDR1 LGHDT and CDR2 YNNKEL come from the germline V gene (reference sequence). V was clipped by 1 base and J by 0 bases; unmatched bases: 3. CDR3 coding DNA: TGTGCCAGCAGCCAAGGACTAGCTACCTCCTACGAGCAGTACTTC. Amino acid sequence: CASSQGLATSYEQYF.